These T cell receptor beta chains were read from a single sample in a study of CD8 T cells in ankylosing spondylitis. Via MiXCR, TCRdb re-called the 5' RACE reads, giving one row per CDR3 protein. The sample has 250,000 to 350,000 distinct CDR3 sequences, 15% to 20% seen once. Material: blood, either unsorted or a sorted T cell fraction (not recorded which). These receptors all come from a male donor with ankylosing spondylitis or in good health (not recorded which). Both conserved end residues are part of each CDR3. A D gene is named only where the DNA matches it firmly. Not all rows give a size; the values are once, few, many and, for expanded clones, a class.

V: TRBV5-1; size: -; J: TRBJ2-5; D: TRBD2; CDR3: CASSLQAGGTSETQYF; DNA: TGCGCCAGCAGCCTACAAGCGGGAGGGACCTCCGAGACCCAGTACTTC
V: TRBV29-1; size: -; J: TRBJ2-3; D: -; CDR3: CSVEWGDTDTQYF; DNA: TGCAGCGTTGAATGGGGCGACACAGATACGCAGTATTTT
V: TRBV12-3/TRBV12-4; size: few; J: TRBJ1-2; D: -; CDR3: CASSEGRLFNYGYTF; DNA: TGTGCCAGCAGCGAAGGACGGCTCTTTAACTATGGCTACACCTTC
V: TRBV5-1; size: many; J: TRBJ2-6; D: TRBD1; CDR3: CASSLGTGGSLSGANVLTF; DNA: TGCGCCAGCAGCTTGGGGACAGGGGGCTCCCTTTCTGGGGCCAACGTCCTGACTTTC
V: TRBV20-1; size: -; J: TRBJ1-1; D: -; CDR3: CSATGVTEAFF; DNA: TGCAGTGCCACGGGGGTCACTGAAGCTTTCTTT
V: TRBV12-3/TRBV12-4; size: few; J: TRBJ2-5; D: -; CDR3: CASSQTRKETQYF; DNA: TGTGCCAGCAGCCAAACTAGAAAAGAGACCCAGTACTTC
V: TRBV10-3; size: -; J: TRBJ2-3; D: -; CDR3: CATKAVSDTQYF; DNA: TGTGCCACCAAAGCGGTGTCGGATACGCAGTATTTT
V: TRBV19; size: -; J: TRBJ1-1; D: TRBD1; CDR3: CASGTGSLTEAFF; DNA: TGTGCCAGCGGGACAGGTAGTCTCACTGAAGCTTTCTTT
V: TRBV3-1; size: -; J: TRBJ2-1; D: -; CDR3: CASSHRRWEQFF; DNA: TGTGCCAGCAGCCACCGTCGATGGGAGCAGTTCTTC
V: TRBV4-2; size: -; J: TRBJ2-3; D: TRBD1; CDR3: CASSQLTGTGRDTQYF; DNA: TGTGCCAGCAGCCAGTTGACCGGGACAGGGAGGGATACGCAGTATTTT
V: TRBV24-1; size: few; J: TRBJ2-3; D: -; CDR3: CATSFEGLTSSTDTQYF; DNA: TGTGCCACCAGTTTTGAGGGCCTCACATCTAGCACAGATACGCAGTATTTT
V: TRBV7-2; size: few; J: TRBJ2-3; D: TRBD2; CDR3: CASSPLAGSSTDTQYF; DNA: TGTGCCAGCAGCCCCTTAGCGGGGTCCAGCACAGATACGCAGTATTTT
V: TRBV3-1; size: -; J: TRBJ1-5; D: -; CDR3: CASSQERYQPQHF; DNA: TGTGCCAGCAGCCAAGAGCGTTATCAGCCCCAGCATTTT
V: TRBV5-1; size: many; J: TRBJ1-1; D: TRBD1; CDR3: CASSPLQGENTEAFF; DNA: TGCGCCAGCAGCCCGTTACAGGGGGAGAACACTGAAGCTTTCTTT
V: TRBV9; size: few; J: TRBJ2-2; D: -; CDR3: CASSAGKTGELFF; DNA: TGTGCCAGCAGCGCGGGAAAAACCGGGGAGCTGTTTTTT
V: TRBV5-1; size: -; J: TRBJ1-1; D: -; CDR3: CASSLSGTGTEAFF; DNA: TGCGCCAGCAGCTTGTCCGGCACTGGCACTGAAGCTTTCTTT
V: TRBV9; size: many; J: TRBJ2-1; D: -; CDR3: CASSPQTGLYEQFF; DNA: TGTGCCAGCAGCCCACAGACGGGATTATATGAGCAGTTCTTC
V: TRBV30; size: -; J: TRBJ2-1; D: -; CDR3: CAWSVRGAGEQFF; DNA: TGTGCCTGGAGTGTACGGGGGGCTGGGGAGCAGTTCTTC
V: TRBV5-1; size: few; J: TRBJ2-3; D: TRBD1; CDR3: CASSSMTGGGIDTQYF; DNA: TGCGCCAGCAGCTCCATGACAGGGGGCGGCATAGATACGCAGTATTTT
V: TRBV29-1; size: few; J: TRBJ1-2; D: TRBD1; CDR3: CSVRTGAIYGYTF; DNA: TGCAGCGTCCGGACAGGGGCAATCTATGGCTACACCTTC
V: TRBV5-1; size: few; J: TRBJ2-5; D: -; CDR3: CASSLQGTQETQYF; DNA: TGCGCCAGCAGCCTACAGGGCACCCAAGAGACCCAGTACTTC
V: TRBV7-9; size: -; J: TRBJ2-3; D: -; CDR3: CASRNEVGADTQYF; DNA: TGTGCCAGCAGAAACGAGGTGGGGGCAGATACGCAGTATTTT
V: TRBV7-9; size: -; J: TRBJ2-5; D: TRBD1; CDR3: CASSLPLTGGWETQYF; DNA: TGTGCCAGCAGCTTACCCCTGACAGGGGGCTGGGAGACCCAGTACTTC
V: TRBV12-3/TRBV12-4; size: -; J: TRBJ1-5; D: -; CDR3: CASSVRQNQPQHF; DNA: TGTGCCAGCAGTGTTCGACAGAATCAGCCCCAGCATTTT
V: TRBV10-1; size: once; J: TRBJ2-4; D: -; CDR3: CASRTWDVNIQYF; DNA: TGCGCCAGCAGGACTTGGGACGTCAACATTCAGTACTTC
V: TRBV20-1; size: -; J: TRBJ2-5; D: -; CDR3: CSASKGSEETQYF; DNA: TGCAGTGCAAGTAAAGGGTCGGAAGAGACCCAGTACTTC
V: TRBV29-1; size: many; J: TRBJ1-2; D: -; CDR3: CSVGSGEYGYTF; DNA: TGCAGCGTTGGCTCAGGAGAGTATGGCTACACCTTC
V: TRBV18; size: -; J: TRBJ2-3; D: -; CDR3: CASSPRPSEGTDTQYF; DNA: TGTGCCAGCTCACCTCGACCCTCTGAGGGCACAGATACGCAGTATTTT
V: TRBV10-3; size: -; J: TRBJ2-6; D: -; CDR3: CAIAEGDGANVLTF; DNA: TGTGCCATAGCTGAGGGTGACGGGGCCAACGTCCTGACTTTC
V: TRBV10-3; size: many; J: TRBJ1-5; D: TRBD1; CDR3: CAIGTAYSNQPQHF; DNA: TGTGCCATCGGGACAGCTTATAGCAATCAGCCCCAGCATTTT
V: TRBV7-2; size: -; J: TRBJ2-5; D: -; CDR3: CVSSLDLGRRETQYF; DNA: TGTGTCAGCAGCTTAGATTTGGGGAGGCGAGAGACCCAGTACTTC
V: TRBV11-2; size: -; J: TRBJ2-2; D: TRBD1; CDR3: CASSSTGGGAGELFF; DNA: TGTGCCAGCAGCTCAACAGGGGGCGGTGCCGGGGAGCTGTTTTTT
V: TRBV28; size: -; J: TRBJ2-1; D: TRBD1; CDR3: CASSPQGLSNEQFF; DNA: TGTGCCAGCAGTCCACAGGGGCTCTCCAATGAGCAGTTCTTC
V: TRBV5-1; size: -; J: TRBJ2-2; D: -; CDR3: CASSLAPKNTGELFF; DNA: TGCGCCAGCAGCTTGGCCCCAAAAAACACCGGGGAGCTGTTTTTT
V: TRBV5-5; size: -; J: TRBJ1-5; D: TRBD1; CDR3: CASSRLFRDRVLYQPQHF; DNA: TGTGCCAGCAGCAGACTCTTTCGGGACAGGGTACTTTATCAGCCCCAGCATTTT
V: TRBV13; size: -; J: TRBJ2-2; D: -; CDR3: CASSLPESGSGELFF; DNA: TGTGCCAGCAGCTTACCTGAGTCCGGGTCCGGGGAGCTGTTTTTT
V: TRBV27; size: -; J: TRBJ2-4; D: -; CDR3: CASSPTSRQGGWQYF; DNA: TGTGCCAGCAGTCCCACCTCCAGACAGGGAGGTTGGCAGTACTTC
V: TRBV29-1; size: many; J: TRBJ2-5; D: -; CDR3: CSVGAGVRETQYF; DNA: TGCAGCGTAGGTGCCGGGGTACGGGAGACCCAGTACTTC
V: TRBV5-1; size: -; J: TRBJ1-4; D: -; CDR3: CVSSPVPGREEKLFF; DNA: TGCGTCAGCAGCCCTGTCCCGGGACGTGAAGAAAAACTGTTTTTT
V: TRBV18; size: -; J: TRBJ2-3; D: -; CDR3: CASSPGTVDTDTQYF; DNA: TGTGCCAGCTCACCCGGAACCGTAGACACAGATACGCAGTATTTT
V: TRBV15; size: few; J: TRBJ2-3; D: -; CDR3: CATSGSTDTQYF; DNA: TGTGCCACCAGCGGTAGCACAGATACGCAGTATTTT
V: TRBV27; size: -; J: TRBJ1-2; D: -; CDR3: CASRLKTQSYGYTF; DNA: TGTGCCAGCAGACTCAAAACACAATCCTATGGCTACACCTTC
V: TRBV20-1; size: few; J: TRBJ2-3; D: TRBD2; CDR3: CSAPRVAGGPTSTDTQYF; DNA: TGCAGTGCCCCACGCGTCGCGGGGGGACCTACTAGCACAGATACGCAGTATTTT
V: TRBV5-5; size: -; J: TRBJ2-5; D: TRBD2; CDR3: CASSPWGGQETQYF; DNA: TGTGCCAGCAGCCCGTGGGGGGGACAAGAGACCCAGTACTTC
V: TRBV12-3/TRBV12-4; size: few; J: TRBJ1-4; D: TRBD1; CDR3: CASRPGTGPGEKLFF; DNA: TGTGCCAGCAGGCCCGGGACAGGGCCTGGTGAAAAACTGTTTTTT
V: TRBV6-1; size: many; J: TRBJ2-1; D: TRBD1; CDR3: CASRGAGGYNEQFF; DNA: TGTGCCAGCAGAGGAGCAGGGGGTTACAATGAGCAGTTCTTC
V: TRBV28; size: -; J: TRBJ1-4; D: -; CDR3: CASSLSSGPSNEKLFF; DNA: TGTGCCAGCAGTTTATCCTCAGGGCCTTCTAATGAAAAACTGTTTTTT
V: TRBV24-1; size: -; J: TRBJ2-1; D: TRBD1; CDR3: CATSDGGQGEFYNEQFF; DNA: TGTGCCACCAGTGATGGCGGCCAGGGGGAATTCTACAATGAGCAGTTCTTC
V: TRBV7-9; size: -; J: TRBJ2-2; D: TRBD1; CDR3: CASSSPRDRNTGELFF; DNA: TGTGCCAGCAGCTCCCCGAGGGACAGGAACACCGGGGAGCTGTTTTTT
V: TRBV6-2/TRBV6-3; size: -; J: TRBJ1-2; D: TRBD1; CDR3: CASRDRQGAAGYTF; DNA: TGTGCCAGCAGAGACCGACAGGGGGCCGCTGGCTACACCTTC
V: TRBV10-3; size: -; J: TRBJ2-6; D: -; CDR3: CAIRDPRDRVYSGANVLTF; DNA: TGTGCCATCAGAGACCCGCGGGACAGAGTTTACTCTGGGGCCAACGTCCTGACTTTC
V: TRBV5-5; size: few; J: TRBJ2-5; D: TRBD2; CDR3: CASSTPGGETQYF; DNA: TGTGCCAGCAGCACACCGGGAGGGGAGACCCAGTACTTC
V: TRBV7-3; size: -; J: TRBJ2-1; D: -; CDR3: CASSSYRENEQFF; DNA: TGTGCCAGCAGCTCCTACAGGGAGAATGAGCAGTTCTTC
V: TRBV12-3/TRBV12-4; size: few; J: TRBJ2-5; D: -; CDR3: CASRGPNQETQYF; DNA: TGTGCCAGCAGGGGGCCGAACCAAGAGACCCAGTACTTC
V: TRBV29-1; size: -; J: TRBJ1-2; D: TRBD1; CDR3: CSVEDEGTAYGYTF; DNA: TGCAGCGTTGAAGATGAGGGGACAGCCTATGGCTACACCTTC
V: TRBV12-3/TRBV12-4; size: few; J: TRBJ2-3; D: TRBD1; CDR3: CASILDRAPDTQYF; DNA: TGTGCCAGCATACTTGACAGGGCCCCAGATACGCAGTATTTT